The rows below give T cell receptor beta chains drawn from one sample of a study of response to subunit inactivated influenza vaccine. One entry per CDR3 protein results from TCRdb running MiXCR on the RT-PCR reads. This sample yields 600,000 to 850,000 distinct CDR3 sequences, of which about 15% are seen a single time; roughly 7.6% belongs to the top ten. Sequenced material: PBMCs from blood, taken less than 15 days before vaccination. Receptor source: a man aged 50-59 years who received an inactivated influenza vaccine. CDR3s include the opening cysteine and the closing phenylalanine or tryptophan. Each record gives: CDR3 length, V gene, D gene, J gene, clone size, CDR3 protein, CDR3 DNA. D genes are given only for firm matches. Clone sizes are given selectively: once, few, many, or a class where the clone is expanded.

cdr3_length: 11
v_call: TRBV6-5
d_call: .
j_call: TRBJ2-3
clone_size: .
cdr3_aa: CASWGPDTQYF
cdr3_nt: TGTGCCAGCTGGGGCCCAGATACGCAGTATTTT

cdr3_length: 12
v_call: TRBV12-3/TRBV12-4
d_call: .
j_call: TRBJ1-2
clone_size: many
cdr3_aa: CASSLYGGGYTF
cdr3_nt: TGTGCCAGCAGTTTGTATGGGGGAGGCTACACCTTC

cdr3_length: 16
v_call: TRBV2
d_call: TRBD2
j_call: TRBJ2-1
clone_size: .
cdr3_aa: CASTLRLAVPYNEQFF
cdr3_nt: TGTGCCAGCACCCTACGACTAGCGGTACCCTACAATGAGCAGTTCTTC

cdr3_length: 12
v_call: TRBV29-1
d_call: .
j_call: TRBJ2-3
clone_size: .
cdr3_aa: CSLRTYTDTQYF
cdr3_nt: TGCAGCCTCCGGACTTACACAGATACGCAGTATTTT

cdr3_length: 15
v_call: TRBV6-5
d_call: .
j_call: TRBJ1-3
clone_size: few
cdr3_aa: CASSYSTYSGNTIYF
cdr3_nt: TGTGCCAGCAGTTACTCAACTTATTCGGGAAACACCATATATTTT

cdr3_length: 16
v_call: TRBV15
d_call: TRBD2
j_call: TRBJ2-5
clone_size: few
cdr3_aa: CATSSRLAGGRETQYF
cdr3_nt: TGTGCCACCAGCTCTCGACTAGCGGGAGGGAGAGAGACCCAGTACTTC

cdr3_length: 16
v_call: TRBV28
d_call: .
j_call: TRBJ2-3
clone_size: .
cdr3_aa: CASSLTQTSSTDTQYF
cdr3_nt: TGTGCCAGCAGTTTGACGCAGACGTCTAGCACAGATACGCAGTATTTT

cdr3_length: 13
v_call: TRBV6-1
d_call: .
j_call: TRBJ1-5
clone_size: few
cdr3_aa: CASSPPGNQPQHF
cdr3_nt: TGTGCCAGCAGTCCCCCCGGGAATCAGCCCCAGCATTTT

cdr3_length: 12
v_call: TRBV3-1
d_call: .
j_call: TRBJ1-1
clone_size: few
cdr3_aa: CASSQAQAEAFF
cdr3_nt: TGTGCCAGCAGCCAAGCACAGGCTGAAGCTTTCTTT

cdr3_length: 15
v_call: TRBV6-2/TRBV6-3
d_call: TRBD2
j_call: TRBJ2-1
clone_size: few
cdr3_aa: CASIIRPSGNNEQFF
cdr3_nt: TGTGCCAGCATAATCCGGCCTAGCGGGAACAATGAGCAGTTCTTC

cdr3_length: 16
v_call: TRBV11-2
d_call: .
j_call: TRBJ2-4
clone_size: few
cdr3_aa: CASSLVRGVTKNIQYF
cdr3_nt: TGTGCCAGCAGCTTAGTTAGGGGGGTTACCAAAAACATTCAGTACTTC

cdr3_length: 14
v_call: TRBV10-3
d_call: TRBD1
j_call: TRBJ2-5
clone_size: .
cdr3_aa: CAISVGGSQETQYF
cdr3_nt: TGTGCCATCAGTGTAGGGGGCAGCCAAGAGACCCAGTACTTC

cdr3_length: 14
v_call: TRBV6-1
d_call: .
j_call: TRBJ1-1
clone_size: .
cdr3_aa: CASILTRSRTEAFF
cdr3_nt: TGTGCCAGCATCCTGACGCGGTCGCGCACTGAAGCTTTCTTT

cdr3_length: 14
v_call: TRBV28
d_call: .
j_call: TRBJ2-7
clone_size: few
cdr3_aa: CASSRFRGSGEQYF
cdr3_nt: TGTGCCAGCAGTCGCTTCAGGGGCTCCGGCGAGCAGTACTTC

cdr3_length: 14
v_call: TRBV7-9
d_call: .
j_call: TRBJ2-7
clone_size: .
cdr3_aa: CASSSPEGTYEQYF
cdr3_nt: TGTGCCAGCAGCTCCCCCGAGGGAACCTACGAGCAGTACTTC

cdr3_length: 14
v_call: TRBV11-2
d_call: .
j_call: TRBJ2-2
clone_size: few
cdr3_aa: CASSWGVYTGELFF
cdr3_nt: TGTGCCAGCAGCTGGGGGGTTTACACCGGGGAGCTGTTTTTT

cdr3_length: 17
v_call: TRBV4-3
d_call: TRBD1
j_call: TRBJ2-2
clone_size: .
cdr3_aa: CASSQRDRLLDTGELFF
cdr3_nt: TGCGCCAGCAGCCAACGGGACAGGCTATTGGACACCGGGGAGCTGTTTTTT

cdr3_length: 13
v_call: TRBV7-6
d_call: .
j_call: TRBJ2-3
clone_size: .
cdr3_aa: CASSSGTKDTQYF
cdr3_nt: TGTGCCAGCAGCTCAGGGACCAAAGATACGCAGTATTTT

cdr3_length: 14
v_call: TRBV9
d_call: .
j_call: TRBJ2-3
clone_size: few
cdr3_aa: CASSVAASTDTQYF
cdr3_nt: TGTGCCAGCAGCGTAGCGGCTAGCACAGATACGCAGTATTTT

cdr3_length: 15
v_call: TRBV6-5
d_call: TRBD1
j_call: TRBJ2-7
clone_size: many
cdr3_aa: CASSYRTGGLGEQYF
cdr3_nt: TGTGCCAGCAGTTACCGGACAGGGGGATTAGGCGAGCAGTACTTC

cdr3_length: 12
v_call: TRBV19
d_call: .
j_call: TRBJ2-7
clone_size: .
cdr3_aa: CASSASGEGQYF
cdr3_nt: TGTGCCAGTAGTGCCTCCGGGGAAGGGCAGTACTTC

cdr3_length: 12
v_call: TRBV6-2/TRBV6-3
d_call: TRBD2
j_call: TRBJ2-1
clone_size: few
cdr3_aa: CASNMGGNEQFF
cdr3_nt: TGTGCCAGCAATATGGGGGGGAATGAGCAGTTCTTC

cdr3_length: 14
v_call: TRBV6-1
d_call: .
j_call: TRBJ2-7
clone_size: .
cdr3_aa: CASSEQPTGYEHYF
cdr3_nt: TGTGCCAGCAGTGAACAGCCAACCGGCTACGAGCACTACTTC

cdr3_length: 14
v_call: TRBV24-1
d_call: .
j_call: TRBJ2-5
clone_size: .
cdr3_aa: CATSDQNPQETQYF
cdr3_nt: TGTGCCACCAGCGATCAAAATCCTCAAGAGACCCAGTACTTC

cdr3_length: 14
v_call: TRBV20-1
d_call: .
j_call: TRBJ1-2
clone_size: few
cdr3_aa: CSAREANINYGYTF
cdr3_nt: TGCAGTGCTAGAGAAGCAAACATCAACTATGGCTACACCTTC

cdr3_length: 11
v_call: TRBV30
d_call: .
j_call: TRBJ1-2
clone_size: .
cdr3_aa: CAGDGGYGYTF
cdr3_nt: TGTGCCGGGGACGGTGGATATGGCTACACCTTC

cdr3_length: 15
v_call: TRBV29-1
d_call: .
j_call: TRBJ2-3
clone_size: few
cdr3_aa: CSVDWAGGDTDTQYF
cdr3_nt: TGCAGCGTTGATTGGGCAGGGGGGGACACAGATACGCAGTATTTT

cdr3_length: 15
v_call: TRBV12-3/TRBV12-4
d_call: TRBD2
j_call: TRBJ2-1
clone_size: few
cdr3_aa: CASSLTSGGNNEQFF
cdr3_nt: TGTGCCAGCAGTTTGACTAGCGGGGGAAACAATGAGCAGTTCTTC

cdr3_length: 15
v_call: TRBV4-3
d_call: TRBD1
j_call: TRBJ1-1
clone_size: .
cdr3_aa: CASSQVGTGGTEAFF
cdr3_nt: TGCGCCAGCAGCCAAGTTGGGACAGGGGGTACTGAAGCTTTCTTT

cdr3_length: 15
v_call: TRBV7-2
d_call: TRBD1
j_call: TRBJ1-4
clone_size: .
cdr3_aa: CASSSGQGTREKLFF
cdr3_nt: TGTGCCAGCAGCTCCGGACAGGGAACACGAGAAAAACTGTTTTTT

cdr3_length: 13
v_call: TRBV28
d_call: .
j_call: TRBJ2-7
clone_size: few
cdr3_aa: CASSSGQGRVQYF
cdr3_nt: TGTGCCAGCAGTTCGGGGCAGGGCAGGGTGCAGTACTTC

cdr3_length: 13
v_call: TRBV27
d_call: .
j_call: TRBJ2-7
clone_size: .
cdr3_aa: CATKGTERYEQYF
cdr3_nt: TGTGCCACCAAAGGAACAGAGCGCTACGAGCAGTACTTC

cdr3_length: 17
v_call: TRBV18
d_call: .
j_call: TRBJ2-3
clone_size: few
cdr3_aa: CASSPPLGSLFTDTQYF
cdr3_nt: TGTGCCAGCTCACCTCCCTTGGGTAGCCTCTTCACAGATACGCAGTATTTT

cdr3_length: 16
v_call: TRBV7-2
d_call: TRBD2
j_call: TRBJ2-2
clone_size: few
cdr3_aa: CASSFLAGEDTGELFF
cdr3_nt: TGTGCCAGCAGCTTCTTAGCGGGAGAGGACACCGGGGAGCTGTTTTTT

cdr3_length: 15
v_call: TRBV7-9
d_call: TRBD2
j_call: TRBJ2-2
clone_size: few
cdr3_aa: CASSLEAGVAGELFF
cdr3_nt: TGTGCCAGCAGCTTAGAAGCGGGAGTGGCCGGGGAGCTGTTTTTT

cdr3_length: 15
v_call: TRBV7-2
d_call: TRBD2
j_call: TRBJ2-1
clone_size: .
cdr3_aa: CASSLGLASQETQFF
cdr3_nt: TGTGCCAGCAGCTTGGGACTAGCGAGTCAAGAGACCCAGTTCTTC

cdr3_length: 14
v_call: TRBV7-9
d_call: TRBD1
j_call: TRBJ2-3
clone_size: .
cdr3_aa: CASSSSRGPDTQYF
cdr3_nt: TGTGCCAGCAGCTCCTCTAGGGGGCCTGATACGCAGTATTTT

cdr3_length: 16
v_call: TRBV5-1
d_call: .
j_call: TRBJ2-5
clone_size: .
cdr3_aa: CASSLQAWWAQETQYF
cdr3_nt: TGCGCCAGCAGCTTGCAGGCATGGTGGGCACAAGAGACCCAGTACTTC

cdr3_length: 15
v_call: TRBV5-4
d_call: .
j_call: TRBJ2-7
clone_size: .
cdr3_aa: CASSLGVGGYYEQYF
cdr3_nt: TGTGCCAGCAGCTTGGGTGTTGGCGGCTACTACGAGCAGTACTTC

cdr3_length: 14
v_call: TRBV9
d_call: .
j_call: TRBJ2-1
clone_size: few
cdr3_aa: CASSVYNSYNEQFF
cdr3_nt: TGTGCCAGCAGCGTATACAACTCCTACAATGAGCAGTTCTTC

cdr3_length: 14
v_call: TRBV27
d_call: .
j_call: TRBJ1-5
clone_size: few
cdr3_aa: CASSFAGTFQPQHF
cdr3_nt: TGTGCCAGCAGTTTCGCCGGGACATTTCAGCCCCAGCATTTT

cdr3_length: 13
v_call: TRBV10-3
d_call: .
j_call: TRBJ1-3
clone_size: many
cdr3_aa: CAISVTVGNTIYF
cdr3_nt: TGTGCCATCAGTGTGACAGTTGGAAACACCATATATTTT

cdr3_length: 15
v_call: TRBV10-3
d_call: TRBD2
j_call: TRBJ2-2
clone_size: .
cdr3_aa: CAISDPSGKTGELFF
cdr3_nt: TGTGCCATCAGTGATCCTAGCGGGAAGACCGGGGAGCTGTTTTTT

cdr3_length: 14
v_call: TRBV6-2/TRBV6-3
d_call: .
j_call: TRBJ2-1
clone_size: few
cdr3_aa: CASRRDSGYNEQFF
cdr3_nt: TGTGCCAGCAGGCGGGACTCTGGCTACAATGAGCAGTTCTTC

cdr3_length: 15
v_call: TRBV11-1
d_call: TRBD1
j_call: TRBJ2-1
clone_size: .
cdr3_aa: CASSLTGGLPQEQFF
cdr3_nt: TGTGCCAGCAGCTTGACAGGGGGCCTACCTCAGGAGCAGTTCTTC

cdr3_length: 14
v_call: TRBV24-1
d_call: .
j_call: TRBJ1-5
clone_size: .
cdr3_aa: CATSDSVINQPQHF
cdr3_nt: TGTGCCACCAGTGATTCTGTCATCAATCAGCCCCAGCATTTT

cdr3_length: 15
v_call: TRBV10-2
d_call: TRBD1
j_call: TRBJ2-7
clone_size: .
cdr3_aa: CASRLGQGGSYEQYF
cdr3_nt: TGCGCCAGCAGGCTAGGACAGGGTGGATCCTACGAGCAGTACTTC

cdr3_length: 14
v_call: TRBV12-3/TRBV12-4
d_call: .
j_call: TRBJ1-1
clone_size: many
cdr3_aa: CASSFRVMNTEAFF
cdr3_nt: TGTGCCAGCAGTTTCAGAGTAATGAACACTGAAGCTTTCTTT

cdr3_length: 11
v_call: TRBV24-1
d_call: .
j_call: TRBJ2-7
clone_size: .
cdr3_aa: CATGVGNEQYF
cdr3_nt: TGTGCCACCGGGGTGGGGAATGAGCAGTACTTC

cdr3_length: 14
v_call: TRBV29-1
d_call: TRBD2
j_call: TRBJ2-2
clone_size: few
cdr3_aa: CSAREDYITGELFF
cdr3_nt: TGCAGCGCTCGGGAGGATTACATCACCGGGGAGCTGTTTTTT

cdr3_length: 14
v_call: TRBV4-2
d_call: .
j_call: TRBJ2-3
clone_size: few
cdr3_aa: CASSQGSGTDTQYF
cdr3_nt: TGTGCCAGCAGCCAAGGTTCTGGCACAGATACGCAGTATTTT